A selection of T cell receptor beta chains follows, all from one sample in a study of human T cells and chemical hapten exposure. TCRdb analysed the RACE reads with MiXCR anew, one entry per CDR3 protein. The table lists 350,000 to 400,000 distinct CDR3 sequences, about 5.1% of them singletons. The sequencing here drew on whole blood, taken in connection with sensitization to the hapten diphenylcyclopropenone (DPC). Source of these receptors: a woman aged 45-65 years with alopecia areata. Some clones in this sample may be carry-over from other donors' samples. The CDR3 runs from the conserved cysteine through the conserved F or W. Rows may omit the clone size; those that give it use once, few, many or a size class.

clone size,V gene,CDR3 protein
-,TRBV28,CASPRRAGEQYF
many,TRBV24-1,CATSGQPGQGAYGYTF
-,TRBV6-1,CASRTARRLTEAFF
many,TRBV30,CAWNQGDSPLHF
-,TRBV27,CASSPSQGRGQYF
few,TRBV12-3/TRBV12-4,CASSPRTGGQPQHF
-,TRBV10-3,CAISGGTGNYGYTF
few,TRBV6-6,CASSLGPAGANVLTF
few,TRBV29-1,CSVEGRLGTGELFF
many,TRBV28,CASSYLLAGGSSETQYF
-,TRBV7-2,CASPIERGGNTDTQYF
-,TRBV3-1,CASSPRDVTYEQYF
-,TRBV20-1,CSARGMDFRYEQYF
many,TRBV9,CASSGTGGMNTEAFF
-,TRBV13,CASSMISGQTYEQYF
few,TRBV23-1,CASSHRMCLSRTEAFF
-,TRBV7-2,CASTIRGRETQYF
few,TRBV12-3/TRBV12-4,CASSRTGTPGNTIYF
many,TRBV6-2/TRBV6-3,CASRDRRGATNTGELFF
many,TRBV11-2,CASSSLRQGTMAF